The rows below give T cell receptor beta chains drawn from one sample of a study of T cell responses to AZD1222 COVID-19 vaccine. This table comes from immunoSEQ multiplex PCR, and its TCRdb copy is limited to in-frame clones, with some not included. The repertoire has fewer than 150,000 clones, roughly 89% of them found once; the top ten carry roughly 4.5%. This specimen was peripheral blood, taken on day 0 of AZD1222 vaccination. Receptor source: an adult in good health. Both conserved end residues are part of each CDR3. The D gene is left open where the match is weak. Expanded clones are given a class, and other clones once, few, many or no size at all.

>TRBJ2-1|.|.|TRBV27
CASSGLDSYNEQFF
TGTGCCAGCAGTGGGTTGGACAGCTACAATGAGCAGTTCTTC
>TRBJ1-6|.|.|TRBV18
CASSPPSRTYNSPLHF
TGTGCCAGCTCACCACCGAGCAGGACTTATAATTCACCCCTCCACTTT
>TRBJ1-5|few|.|TRBV30
CAWSLDSNQPQHF
TGTGCCTGGAGTCTAGACAGCAATCAGCCCCAGCATTTT
>TRBJ2-3|.|.|TRBV30
CAWALGGSTDTQYF
TGTGCCTGGGCCCTAGGGGGGAGCACAGATACGCAGTATTTT
>TRBJ2-3|.|TRBD1|TRBV24-1
CATSTGTGGTDTQYF
TGTGCCACCAGCACCGGGACAGGGGGCACAGATACGCAGTATTTT
>TRBJ1-1|.|.|TRBV5-8
CASSLASGWLMNTEAFF
TGTGCCAGCAGCTTGGCCTCTGGGTGGTTGATGAACACTGAAGCTTTCTTT
>TRBJ2-3|few|.|TRBV29-1
CSVEVLGGHTDTQYF
TGCAGCGTTGAAGTGCTCGGAGGACACACAGATACGCAGTATTTT
>TRBJ1-2|.|.|TRBV28
CASSLGGYGYTF
TGTGCCAGCAGTTTAGGGGGTTATGGCTACACCTTC
>TRBJ1-2|.|.|TRBV29-1
CSAGIGNYGYTF
TGCAGCGCCGGGATAGGGAACTATGGCTACACCTTC
>TRBJ2-7|.|.|TRBV5-8
CASSLAGSVIEQYF
TGTGCCAGCAGCTTGGCAGGATCAGTAATCGAGCAGTACTTC
>TRBJ2-1|.|.|TRBV4-1
CASSQTRGSSYNEQFF
TGCGCCAGCAGCCAAACCAGAGGGAGTTCCTACAATGAGCAGTTCTTC
>TRBJ2-2|.|TRBD2|TRBV7-9
CASSSSGSPTGELFF
TGTGCCAGCAGCTCAAGCGGGAGTCCCACCGGGGAGCTGTTTTTT
>TRBJ2-1|once|TRBD2|TRBV9
CASSPSSGNYNEQFF
TGTGCCAGCAGCCCATCTAGCGGAAATTACAATGAGCAGTTCTTC
>TRBJ1-6|.|.|TRBV27
CASTGNNSPLHF
TGTGCCAGCACGGGGAATAATTCACCCCTCCACTTT
>TRBJ2-5|.|.|TRBV3-1/TRBV3-2
CASSQETRRETQYF
TGTGCCAGCAGCCAGGAGACTAGGCGGGAGACCCAGTACTTC
>TRBJ2-7|.|.|TRBV7-8
CASSFRAIYEQYF
TGTGCCAGCAGCTTTCGCGCTATCTACGAGCAGTACTTC
>TRBJ2-5|.|.|TRBV9
CASSGSKKETQYF
TGTGCCAGCAGCGGATCCAAGAAAGAGACCCAGTACTTC
>TRBJ1-1|.|.|TRBV3-1/TRBV3-2
CASSNTGSTEAFF
TGTGCCAGCAGCAATACAGGTTCCACTGAAGCTTTCTTT
>TRBJ2-5|.|TRBD2|TRBV3-1/TRBV3-2
CASSLAASGEETQYF
TGTGCCAGCAGCCTGGCGGCTAGCGGGGAAGAGACCCAGTACTTC
>TRBJ2-7|.|TRBD2|TRBV5-1
CASSPQTSGFYEQYF
TGCGCCAGCAGCCCCCAGACTAGCGGGTTCTACGAGCAGTACTTC
>TRBJ1-1|.|TRBD1|TRBV19
CASSVTGVNTEAFF
TGTGCCAGTAGTGTCACAGGGGTGAACACTGAAGCTTTCTTT
>TRBJ2-7|.|TRBD2|TRBV19
CASRFSGGSSYEQYF
TGTGCCAGTAGATTTAGCGGGGGAAGCTCCTACGAGCAGTACTTC
>TRBJ1-2|.|TRBD1|TRBV15
CATSRDPGGGYGYTF
TGTGCCACCAGCAGAGATCCAGGGGGGGGCTATGGCTACACCTTC
>TRBJ1-1|.|.|TRBV2
CASRSGNTEAFF
TGTGCCAGCAGGTCTGGGAACACTGAAGCTTTCTTT
>TRBJ2-2|.|.|TRBV21-1
CASSKTSKGGIGELFF
TGTGCCAGCAGCAAAACGTCGAAAGGTGGCATCGGGGAGCTGTTTTTT
>TRBJ2-2|.|.|TRBV29-1
CSVYVTSIIGELFF
TGCAGCGTTTACGTGACTAGTATCATCGGGGAGCTGTTTTTT
>TRBJ1-1|.|.|TRBV6-4
CASSDSEVGADTEAFF
TGTGCCAGCAGTGACTCGGAGGTAGGGGCGGACACTGAAGCTTTCTTT
>TRBJ1-3|.|.|TRBV6-6
CASSYSGDGAGNTIYF
TGTGCCAGCAGTTACTCGGGTGACGGGGCAGGAAACACCATATATTTT
>TRBJ1-1|.|.|TRBV6-5
CASSRGETEAFF
TGTGCCAGCAGTCGAGGAGAAACTGAAGCTTTCTTT
>TRBJ2-7|.|.|TRBV28
CASSRYGAGISDEQYF
TGTGCCAGCAGCCGTTATGGGGCTGGGATCTCCGACGAGCAGTACTTC
>TRBJ2-3|few|.|TRBV28
CASSQQGDTQYF
TGTGCCAGCAGTCAACAGGGAGATACGCAGTATTTT
>TRBJ1-1|.|.|TRBV29-1
CSVVGEPLEAFF
TGCAGCGTTGTTGGGGAACCCCTTGAAGCTTTCTTT
>TRBJ1-2|.|.|TRBV3-1/TRBV3-2
CASSLGGGINYGYTF
TGTGCCAGCAGCTTAGGTGGAGGAATAAACTATGGCTACACCTTC
>TRBJ2-4|.|TRBD1|TRBV15
CATGRGLLAKNIQYF
TGTGCCACCGGCAGGGGGCTTCTAGCCAAAAACATTCAGTACTTC
>TRBJ1-6|few|TRBD1|TRBV7-2
CASSPQPQGQNSPLHF
TGTGCCAGCAGCCCCCAACCACAGGGGCAAAATTCACCCCTCCACTTT
>TRBJ2-1|once|.|TRBV27
CASSLGQFNEQFF
TGTGCCAGCAGTTTAGGGCAGTTCAATGAGCAGTTCTTC
>TRBJ2-7|.|.|TRBV4-2
CASSQYLSYEQYF
TGTGCCAGCAGCCAATACTTATCCTACGAGCAGTACTTC
>TRBJ1-3|.|.|TRBV6-5
CASSYSEGLGGNTIYF
TGTGCCAGCAGTTACTCAGAGGGGCTGGGGGGAAACACCATATATTTT
>TRBJ1-6|few|.|TRBV5-1
CASSLRPGRHNSPLHF
TGCGCCAGCAGCTTGAGGCCGGGACGGCATAATTCACCCCTCCACTTT
>TRBJ2-1|.|.|TRBV6-5
CASSYIGRDNEQFF
TGTGCCAGCAGTTACATTGGCCGAGACAATGAGCAGTTCTTC
>TRBJ2-2|.|.|TRBV6-5
CAISSGVAGELFF
TGTGCCATCTCCTCGGGGGTCGCCGGGGAGCTGTTTTTT
>TRBJ2-2|.|TRBD1|TRBV5-1
CASSLDRDRATGELFF
TGCGCCAGCAGCTTGGATCGGGACAGGGCCACCGGGGAGCTGTTTTTT
>TRBJ1-5|once|.|TRBV19
CASSTGRDSNQPQHF
TGTGCCAGTAGTACCGGACGGGATAGCAATCAGCCCCAGCATTTT
>TRBJ2-7|.|.|TRBV2
CASGRREQYF
TGTGCCAGCGGACGCCGCGAGCAGTACTTC
>TRBJ2-1|.|TRBD2|TRBV2
CASSVLAGGSGQFF
TGTGCCAGCAGTGTACTAGCGGGAGGGTCTGGGCAGTTCTTC
>TRBJ1-5|once|.|TRBV5-1
CASSLNGHSNQPQHF
TGCGCCAGCAGCTTGAACGGCCATAGCAATCAGCCCCAGCATTTT
>TRBJ2-6|.|.|TRBV3-1/TRBV3-2
CASSPTGYSGANVLTF
TGTGCCAGCAGCCCTACAGGGTACTCTGGGGCCAACGTCCTGACTTTC
>TRBJ2-1|.|.|TRBV5-4
CASSLDRDSLNNEQFF
TGTGCCAGCAGCTTGGATCGGGACTCCCTCAACAATGAGCAGTTCTTC
>TRBJ2-5|.|.|TRBV12-3/TRBV12-4
CASSTLGQETQYF
TGTGCCAGCAGCACCCTCGGCCAAGAGACCCAGTACTTC
>TRBJ1-2|.|TRBD1|TRBV2
CASRAGGANSGYTF
TGTGCCAGCAGAGCAGGGGGCGCGAATTCTGGCTACACCTTC